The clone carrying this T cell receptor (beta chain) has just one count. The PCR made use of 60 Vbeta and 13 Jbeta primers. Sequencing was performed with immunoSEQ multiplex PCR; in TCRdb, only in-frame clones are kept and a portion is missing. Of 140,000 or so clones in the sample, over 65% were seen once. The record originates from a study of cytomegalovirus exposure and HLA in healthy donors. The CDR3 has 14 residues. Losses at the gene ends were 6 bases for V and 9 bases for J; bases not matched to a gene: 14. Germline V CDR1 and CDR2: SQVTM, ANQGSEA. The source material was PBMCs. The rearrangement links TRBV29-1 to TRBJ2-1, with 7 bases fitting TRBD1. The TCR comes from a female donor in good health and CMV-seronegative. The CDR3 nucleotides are TGCAGCGTGGGATCAGACAGGGATCTCGGTGAGCAGTTCTTC. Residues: CSVGSDRDLGEQFF.